A single sample is the source of the 32 T cell receptor beta chains below, sequenced in a study of immune heterogeneity within non-small cell lung tumors. Template input, which was bulk tumor genomic DNA, totaled roughly 540 ng per sample. Collection of several biopsies per primary tumor, spaced far apart, took place during surgery. Those enrolled were patients newly diagnosed with untreated non-small cell lung cancer and undergoing curative surgery. Multiplex PCR amplified the TCR beta CDR3 region. Its first round ran for around 10 cycles with 32 V and 13 J primers. TCRdb re-derived calls from the multiplex PCR reads in MiXCR, one entry per CDR3 protein. The table shows approximately 21,000 distinct CDR3 sequences, with approximately 30% occurring only once. The source material was lung tumor tissue. All receptors derive from a man aged 40-50 years with non-small cell lung cancer.

The table lists this clonotype with many counts. The chain is built from TRBV11-3 and TRBJ1-3; D call uncertain. CDR3 length: 12 residues. Deletions cut 8 bases from V and 0 bases from J, with 5 bases between. Germline CDR1 SGHNT, CDR2 YENEEA. CDR3 region: CASSVSGNTIYF. The CDR3 coding sequence is TGTGCCAGCTCGGTCTCTGGAAACACCATATATTTT.

This clonotype was seen many times. The chain links TRBV4-3 to TRBJ1-4; TRBD1 agrees at 9 bases. The CDR3 runs 15 residues. J gave up 5 bases and V 4 bases, and 5 bases lay outside the gene matches. CDR1 is LGHNA and CDR2 is YSLEER in the germline V gene. CDR3 residues: CASSLDRGLNEKLFF. The CDR3 nucleotides are TGCGCCAGCAGCCTGGACAGGGGTCTAAATGAAAAACTGTTTTTT.

Judged by abundance, this clonotype is medium-sized. The chain has TRBV5-1 and TRBJ2-7; TRBD2 matches 11 bases. The CDR3 totals 15 residues. Germline V gives CDR1 SGHRS, CDR2 YFSETQ. J lost 0 bases, V lost 6 bases, and 5 bases had no gene match. The CDR3 loop is CASTPGTSGSYEQYF. The CDR3 DNA is TGCGCCAGCACCCCCGGGACTAGCGGCTCCTACGAGCAGTACTTC.

This clonotype was seen repeatedly, ten times or more. The V and J genes are TRBV2 and TRBJ2-7; 11 bases fit TRBD2. The CDR3 extends over 16 amino acids. With V trimmed by 5 bases and J by 2 bases, 8 bases remained unmatched. Germline CDR1 and CDR2: SNHLY and FYNNEI. Here the CDR3 reads CASSPGLAGSTYEQYF. The CDR3 DNA sequence: TGTGCCAGCAGTCCCGGACTAGCGGGCTCTACCTACGAGCAGTACTTC. Full variable domain (outside the CDR3, taken from reference TRBV2 and TRBJ2-7): EPEVTQTPSHQVTQMGQEVILRCVPISNHLYFYWYRQILGQKVEFLVSFYNNEISEKSEIFDDQFSVERPDGSNFTLKIRSTKLEDSAMYFCASSPGLAGSTYEQYFGPGTRLTVT.

The chain employs TRBV5-5 and TRBJ2-1; D perhaps matches TRBD1 (6 bases). The CDR3 extends over 17 amino acids. Per germline, CDR1 SGHKS and CDR2 YYEKEE (reference sequence). V lost 2 bases and J 0 bases, leaving 15 bases between the germline ends. CDR3 region: CASSFYRDTSSYNEQFF. CDR3 sequence (DNA): TGTGCCAGCAGCTTTTATAGGGACACATCCTCCTACAATGAGCAGTTCTTC.

By frequency in the sample, this clonotype is medium-sized. V is TRBV11-2 and J is TRBJ2-6; D is unclear. The CDR3 loop spans 17 amino acids. Germline V CDR1 and CDR2: SGHAT, FQNNGV. The germline V and J ends were trimmed by 2 bases and 0 bases, with 11 bases remaining between them. CDR3 region: CASSLRATDSGANVLTF. The CDR3 region has the DNA TGTGCCAGCAGCTTACGGGCCACCGACTCTGGGGCCAACGTCCTGACTTTC.

Details on this clonotype: The junction and the germline gene differ at one end; a read error may be behind it. V is TRBV6-1 and J is TRBJ2-7; D gene unclear. The CDR3 has 14 amino acids. Looked up from germline, CDR1 is MNHNS and CDR2 is SASEGT. CDR3 in amino acids: CVSSRGMGSYEQYF. CDR3 nucleotides: TGTGTCAGCAGCCGAGGTATGGGCTCCTACGAGCAGTACTTC.

Notes on this clonotype: A much larger clonotype is one base distant, so this may be a read error. The chain is built from TRBV20-1 and TRBJ2-7; no definite D call. The germline gives CDR1 DFQATT, CDR2 SNEGSKA (reference sequence). The CDR3 totals 13 residues. The CDR3 loop is CIARDGNSYEQYF. CDR3 nucleotides: TGCATTGCTAGAGATGGGAACAGTTACGAGCAGTACTTC.

This rearrangement joins TRBV11-2 to TRBJ1-6; 7 bases agree with TRBD1. The CDR3 sequence is 17 residues long. Trimming cost V 4 bases and J 7 bases; bases outside gene matches: 13. The V gene's germline CDR1 is SGHAT and CDR2 FQNNGV. The CDR3 coding sequence is TGTGCCAGCAGCTCCCCCTACCTCGGGACAGCGAATTCACCCCTCCACTTT. Its translation is CASSSPYLGTANSPLHF.

The chain carries TRBV10-3 and TRBJ1-5; 7 nucleotides match TRBD1. V shed 6 bases, J shed 6 bases, and the junction held 14 bases outside the gene matches. The CDR3 runs to 16 residues. Germline V gene data show CDR1 as ENHRY and CDR2 as SYGVKD. The CDR3 nucleotides are TGTGCCATCAGCGACCACGGGGACAGCGGGTTTCAGCCCCAGCATTTT. This codes for CAISDHGDSGFQPQHF.

This clonotype came up once. A much larger clone differs by one base, so this may be a read error. The V call is TRBV28, the J call TRBJ1-6, with 7 bases that match TRBD1. Germline CDR1 MDHEN, CDR2 SYDVKM. This CDR3 spans 16 amino acids. The CDR3 DNA is TGTGCCAGCAGTTCCGGGGGGACAGCCAATAATTCACCCTTCCACTTT. Translated: CASSSGGTANNSPFHF.

This clonotype appeared many times. The chain employs TRBV11-3 and TRBJ1-2; possible D gene TRBD1, 6 bases. Germline V gene data show CDR1 as SGHNT and CDR2 as YENEEA. The CDR3 has 15 residues. Trimming took 5 bases from V and 4 from J, leaving 17 bases between them. The CDR3, as DNA: TGTGCCAGCAGCCCGAGAGGGGGAGTCGGCTATGGCTACACCTTC. It yields the protein CASSPRGGVGYGYTF.

This clonotype was counted many times. J is TRBJ1-2 and V is TRBV30; D remains ambiguous. Germline CDR1 and CDR2: GTSNPN and SVGIG (reference sequence). The CDR3 sequence is 12 residues long. The V end was cut by 5 bases, the J end by 4 bases, with 11 bases between. The CDR3 loop is CAWGSEPYGYTF. CDR3 in DNA: TGTGCCTGGGGGTCTGAACCCTATGGCTACACCTTC.

This clonotype has more than one count but fewer than ten. This chain connects TRBV5-1 to TRBJ2-2; TRBD2 is a possible D gene (6 bases). Germline-derived CDR1 and CDR2 are SGHRS and YFSETQ. CDR3 length equals 16 residues. Deletions cut 4 bases from V and 0 bases from J, with 13 bases between. The CDR3 reads CASSPSGTPNTGELFF. CDR3 bases: TGCGCCAGCAGCCCCTCCGGGACTCCGAACACCGGGGAGCTGTTTTTT.

Notes on this clonotype: The final CDR3 position lacks the conserved phenylalanine or tryptophan, pointing to a likely read error. The CDR3 DNA is TGCGCCAGCAGCTTGGCGGGACAGGGGGCGGAGACCCAGTACTCC. It specifies CASSLAGQGAETQYS. The rearrangement uses TRBV5-1 and TRBJ2-5, with 12 bases lining up with TRBD1. The germline V gene encodes CDR1 SGHRS and CDR2 YFSETQ. The ends lost 0 bases at V and 5 bases at J; junction bases unmatched: 2. The CDR3 totals 15 residues.

The chain combines TRBV7-9 with TRBJ2-5; D gene ambiguous. Germline lookup yields CDR1 SEHNR and CDR2 FQNEAQ (reference sequence). The CDR3 is 13 amino acids. Trimming removed 3 bases from V and 3 bases from J, with 8 bases in between. CDR3 DNA: TGTGCCAGCAGCTTGTCTCCGGAAGAGACCCAGTACTTC. Translated: CASSLSPEETQYF.

This clonotype occurred a few times. The V call is TRBV10-3, the J call TRBJ2-3; D may be TRBD2 (5 bases). Trimming cost V 7 bases and J 2 bases, with 13 bases left between them. Germline V gene data show CDR1 as ENHRY and CDR2 as SYGVKD. The CDR3 covers 14 residues. The CDR3 reads CAIMDRGYTDTQYF. DNA of the CDR3: TGTGCCATCATGGATCGGGGATACACAGATACGCAGTATTTT.

This clonotype was picked up many times. The chain couples TRBV4-2 to TRBJ1-2, with 10 bases fitting TRBD1. The CDR3 sequence is 14 residues long. V was clipped by 2 bases and J by 6 bases; unmatched bases: 3. Germline CDR1 reads LGHNA; CDR2 reads YNFKEQ. This chain's CDR3 is CASSQSDRGDGYTF. As DNA, the CDR3 is TGTGCCAGCAGCCAATCGGACAGGGGGGATGGCTACACCTTC.

This clonotype was found a few times. J is TRBJ2-2 and V is TRBV2; D is uncertain. V lost 2 bases to trimming and J lost 3 bases, with 10 bases between them. Germline CDR1 SNHLY, CDR2 FYNNEI. The CDR3 extends over 15 amino acids. The CDR3 nucleotides are TGTGCCAGCAGTGAACGCCTGGTTGACACCGGGGAGCTGTTTTTT. This codes for CASSERLVDTGELFF. The variable domain in full, with the rest retrieved from reference TRBV2 and TRBJ2-2, is EPEVTQTPSHQVTQMGQEVILRCVPISNHLYFYWYRQILGQKVEFLVSFYNNEISEKSEIFDDQFSVERPDGSNFTLKIRSTKLEDSAMYFCASSERLVDTGELFFGEGSRLTVL.

In the case of this clonotype: A much larger clone lies one base from this, so it may be a read error. This rearrangement joins TRBV2 to TRBJ1-4, with TRBD1 matching 7 bases. The V segment lost 10 bases and the J segment 2 bases; nucleotides outside the gene matches: 7. Germline CDR1 SNHLY, CDR2 FYNNEI. This CDR3 contains 14 residues. The CDR3 protein is CAIREGATNEKLFF. CDR3 bases: TGTGCCATCAGAGAGGGGGCGACTAATGAAAAACTGTTTTTT.

V and J are TRBV6-2 or TRBV6-3 and TRBJ2-2; D remains unclear. This CDR3 has 16 residues. In germline, CDR1 is MNHEY, CDR2 SVGEGT. Trimming shortened V by 3 bases and J by 2 bases, and 13 bases separated the two germline ends. The chain's CDR3 is CASSYHPQLNTGELFF. CDR3 bases: TGTGCCAGCAGTTATCACCCCCAACTTAACACCGGGGAGCTGTTTTTT.

This clonotype was recorded at least ten times. CDR3 bases: TGTGCCAGTAGTGGAGATTCCCACAATGAGCAGTTCTTC. Translated: CASSGDSHNEQFF. The genes are TRBV19 and TRBJ2-1, with no clear D. The V and J ends lost 5 bases and 5 bases respectively, with 10 bases between them. This CDR3 has 13 amino acids. In germline, CDR1 is LNHDA, CDR2 SQIVND (reference sequence).

This sequence joins TRBV18 and TRBJ2-1; D remains unclear. V lost 1 base and J 5 bases, leaving 3 bases between the germline ends. The CDR3 totals 12 residues. Germline lookup yields CDR1 KGHSH and CDR2 LQKENI. CDR3 amino acids: CASSPQNNEQFF. The CDR3 DNA reads TGTGCCAGCTCACCACAAAACAATGAGCAGTTCTTC. Variable domain in full (rest from reference TRBV18 and TRBJ2-1): NAGVMQNPRHLVRRRGQEARLRCSPMKGHSHVYWYRQLPEEGLKFMVYLQKENIIDESGMPKERFSAEFPKEGPSILRIQQVVRGDSAAYFCASSPQNNEQFFGPGTRLTVL.

This clonotype has just a few counts. This rearrangement joins TRBV6-1 to TRBJ2-7, with D hard to call. This CDR3 comprises 13 residues. Germline V gene sequence: CDR1 MNHNS, CDR2 SASEGT. V gave up 6 bases and J gave up 5 bases, with 14 bases separating them. The CDR3 region has the DNA TGTGCCAGCAGCCTCCGGGCACAAAACGAGCAGTACTTC. As protein: CASSLRAQNEQYF.

This clonotype has more than one count but fewer than ten. V is TRBV10-2 and J is TRBJ1-4; D gene uncertain. Per the germline V gene, CDR1 is WSHSY and CDR2 is SAAADI. The CDR3 spans 13 residues. The V end was cut by 3 bases, the J end by 7 bases, with 9 bases between. The CDR3 region has the DNA TGCGCCAGCAGTGACAGGAGGAGTGAAAAACTGTTTTTT. This gives the protein CASSDRRSEKLFF.

This clonotype has ten or more counts. The chain uses TRBV6-1 and TRBJ1-5; no firm D call. Trimming pared 3 bases from V and 5 bases from J, leaving 5 bases between. The CDR3 has 12 amino acids. Germline-derived CDR1 and CDR2 are MNHNS and SASEGT. The chain's CDR3 is CASSDSDQPQHF. CDR3 bases: TGTGCCAGCAGTGACAGTGATCAGCCCCAGCATTTT.

The rearrangement uses TRBV20-1 and TRBJ2-7; the match to TRBD2 covers 7 bases. CDR3 size: 15 residues. Per germline, CDR1 DFQATT and CDR2 SNEGSKA (reference sequence). The V segment lost 0 bases and the J segment 3 bases; nucleotides outside the gene matches: 8. CDR3: CSARDTGGVNYEQYF. CDR3 bases: TGCAGTGCTAGAGACACTGGGGGGGTTAACTACGAGCAGTACTTC.

By proportion, this clonotype is medium-sized. V gene TRBV12-3 or TRBV12-4 combines with J gene TRBJ2-7; 10 bases are a match to TRBD2. V shed 6 bases and J 2 bases; nucleotides not matched to a gene: 4. The CDR3 runs 14 residues. CDR3: CASSPSGSAYEQYF. The CDR3 DNA follows: TGTGCCAGCAGCCCTAGCGGGAGCGCCTACGAGCAGTACTTC.

This clonotype was picked up many times. The J gene is TRBJ2-7, the V gene TRBV28; the D is unclear. This CDR3 comprises 13 residues. V was clipped by 6 bases and J by 2 bases, with 11 bases between them. From germline, CDR1 is MDHEN and CDR2 SYDVKM. CDR3 DNA: TGTGCCAGCAGATCCACTCTCACCTACGAGCAGTACTTC. Protein product: CASRSTLTYEQYF. Complete variable domain (other parts from reference TRBV28 and TRBJ2-7): DVKVTQSSRYLVKRTGEKVFLECVQDMDHENMFWYRQDPGLGLRLIYFSYDVKMKEKGDIPEGYSVSREKKERFSLILESASTNQTSMYLCASRSTLTYEQYFGPGTRLTVT.

This clonotype came up many times. The CDR3 DNA follows: TGTGCCAGCAGGCCGGGACAGGGACTCTACGAGCAGTACTTC. Protein product: CASRPGQGLYEQYF. This chain joins TRBV6-1 and TRBJ2-7; 9 bases are a match to TRBD1. V shed 6 bases, J shed 3 bases, and the junction held 6 bases outside the gene matches. The CDR3 runs 14 residues. The germline CDR1 and CDR2 sequences are MNHNS and SASEGT.

The CDR3 loop is CAWIVLPERNTGELFF. The CDR3 coding sequence is TGTGCCTGGATTGTATTACCCGAACGTAACACCGGGGAGCTGTTTTTT. The chain carries TRBV30 and TRBJ2-2; D gene ambiguous. Per the germline V gene, CDR1 is GTSNPN and CDR2 is SVGIG (reference sequence). V gave up 4 bases and J gave up 2 bases, with 17 bases separating them. The CDR3 loop spans 16 amino acids.

A note on this clonotype: The junction does not match germline at one end; this may be a read error. J is TRBJ2-7 and V is TRBV5-1; maybe TRBD2 (7 bases). Per germline, CDR1 SGHRS and CDR2 YFSETQ. This CDR3 region has 15 residues. The CDR3 sequence: CPSSLRGGEGYEQYF. The CDR3 bases are TGCCCCAGCAGCTTGAGGGGGGGGGAGGGCTACGAGCAGTACTTC.